The entry below gives a single TCR beta chain sequence along with its context. Here immunoSEQ multiplex PCR was the method, and the copy in TCRdb shows in-frame clones only, minus some. The sample lists about 70,000 clones, roughly 92% seen once, with roughly 4.3% in the top ten. Trimming took off 6 bases at V and 0 bases at J, with 14 bases between the two ends. Germline assignment: CDR1 MNHEY and CDR2 SMNVEV (reference sequence). The CDR3 is 15 residues long. This sample was included in a study of technical replicates of blood from a handful of donors. V and J are TRBV27 and TRBJ1-1; the D gene is possibly TRBD1 (5 bases). This receptor was taken from a human donor in good health. Some clones in this sample may be carry-over from other donors' samples. Material: PBMCs. Here the CDR3 reads CASRPPGLMNTEAFF. The CDR3 DNA is TGTGCCAGCAGACCTCCGGGACTGATGAACACTGAAGCTTTCTTT.